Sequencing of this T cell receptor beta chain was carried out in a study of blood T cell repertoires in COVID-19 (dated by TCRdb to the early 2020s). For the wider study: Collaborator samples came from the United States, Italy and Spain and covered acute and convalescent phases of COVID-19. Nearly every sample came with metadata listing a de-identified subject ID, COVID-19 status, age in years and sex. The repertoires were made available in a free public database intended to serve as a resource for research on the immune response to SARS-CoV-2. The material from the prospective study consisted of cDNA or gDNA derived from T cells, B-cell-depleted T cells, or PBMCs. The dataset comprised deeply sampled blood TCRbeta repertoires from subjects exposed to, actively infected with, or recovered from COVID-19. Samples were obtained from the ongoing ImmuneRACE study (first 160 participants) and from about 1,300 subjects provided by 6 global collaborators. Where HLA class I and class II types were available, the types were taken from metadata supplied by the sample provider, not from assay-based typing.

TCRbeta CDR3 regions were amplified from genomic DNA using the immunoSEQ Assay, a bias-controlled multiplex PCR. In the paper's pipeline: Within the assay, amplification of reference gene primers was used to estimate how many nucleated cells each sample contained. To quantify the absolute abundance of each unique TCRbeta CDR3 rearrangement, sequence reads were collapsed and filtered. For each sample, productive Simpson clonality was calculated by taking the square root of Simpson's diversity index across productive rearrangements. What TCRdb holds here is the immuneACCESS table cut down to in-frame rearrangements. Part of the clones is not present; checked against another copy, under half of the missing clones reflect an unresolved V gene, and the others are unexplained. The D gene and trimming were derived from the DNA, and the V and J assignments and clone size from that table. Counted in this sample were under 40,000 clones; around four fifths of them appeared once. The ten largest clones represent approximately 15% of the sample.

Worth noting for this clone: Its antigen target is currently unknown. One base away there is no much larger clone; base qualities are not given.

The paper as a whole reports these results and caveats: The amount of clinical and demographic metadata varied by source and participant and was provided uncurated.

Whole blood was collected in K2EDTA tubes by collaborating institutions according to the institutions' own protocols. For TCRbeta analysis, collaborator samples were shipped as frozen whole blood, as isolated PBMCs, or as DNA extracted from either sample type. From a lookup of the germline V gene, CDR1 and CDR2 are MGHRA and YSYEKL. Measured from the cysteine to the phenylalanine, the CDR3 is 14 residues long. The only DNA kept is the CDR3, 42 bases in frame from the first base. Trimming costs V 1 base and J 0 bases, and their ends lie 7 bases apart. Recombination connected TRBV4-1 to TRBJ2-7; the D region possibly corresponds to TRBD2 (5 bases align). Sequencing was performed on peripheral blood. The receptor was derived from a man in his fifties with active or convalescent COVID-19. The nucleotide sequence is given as TGCGCCAGCAGCCAAGTGGGGAGCTCCTACGAGCAGTACTTC. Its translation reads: CASSQVGSSYEQYF.